The rows below give T cell receptor beta chains drawn from one sample of a study of T cell repertoires in cytomegalovirus infection. From the reads, TCRdb called clonotypes with MiXCR, one entry per CDR3 protein. The profile shows approximately 500,000 distinct CDR3 sequences, more than 15% of them singletons. Sequenced sample: CD8+ T cells from PBMCs. Receptors originate from a human donor in good health (CMV status not recorded). Some clones in this sample may be carry-over from other donors' samples. Both conserved end residues are part of each CDR3. Some rows have no size entry. The others give once, few or many, or a class for an expanded clone.

cdr3_length: 12; clone_size: -; v_call: TRBV4-1; cdr3_aa: CASSQQGGEQFF
cdr3_length: 14; clone_size: -; v_call: TRBV20-1; cdr3_aa: CSARLQGSTDTQYF
cdr3_length: 14; clone_size: many; v_call: TRBV5-5; cdr3_aa: CASSSARGGNEQFF
cdr3_length: 13; clone_size: few; v_call: TRBV14; cdr3_aa: CASSPLSLEGYTF
cdr3_length: 14; clone_size: many; v_call: TRBV15; cdr3_aa: CATSRDWENEKLFF
cdr3_length: 15; clone_size: -; v_call: TRBV6-1; cdr3_aa: CASSEGRAGNTEAFF
cdr3_length: 20; clone_size: many; v_call: TRBV7-6; cdr3_aa: CASSLASGAGGISSTDTQYF
cdr3_length: 12; clone_size: many; v_call: TRBV11-2; cdr3_aa: CASSSLHSPLHF
cdr3_length: 15; clone_size: -; v_call: TRBV11-2; cdr3_aa: CASSPWTEDNYGYTF
cdr3_length: 17; clone_size: -; v_call: TRBV15; cdr3_aa: CATSVGLAGPGADTQYF
cdr3_length: 15; clone_size: few; v_call: TRBV6-5; cdr3_aa: CASRRLADIYNEQFF
cdr3_length: 14; clone_size: -; v_call: TRBV7-9; cdr3_aa: CASRPLKLGSEAFF
cdr3_length: 14; clone_size: many; v_call: TRBV6-4; cdr3_aa: CASSQQGETDTQYF
cdr3_length: 15; clone_size: -; v_call: TRBV20-1; cdr3_aa: CSARDGLAGTDTQYF
cdr3_length: 13; clone_size: -; v_call: TRBV20-1; cdr3_aa: CSASMDLEDGYTF
cdr3_length: 16; clone_size: few; v_call: TRBV25-1; cdr3_aa: CASSGPGGLNTGELFF
cdr3_length: 14; clone_size: -; v_call: TRBV29-1; cdr3_aa: CSVGLGSAHYGYTF
cdr3_length: 15; clone_size: few; v_call: TRBV28; cdr3_aa: CASSFEGHSARPQHF
cdr3_length: 16; clone_size: many; v_call: TRBV28; cdr3_aa: CASSLIAGGNTGELFF
cdr3_length: 12; clone_size: -; v_call: TRBV18; cdr3_aa: CASGPGRQPQHF
cdr3_length: 15; clone_size: -; v_call: TRBV29-1; cdr3_aa: CSASYASGSYNEQFF
cdr3_length: 16; clone_size: few; v_call: TRBV20-1; cdr3_aa: CSARDRGDFTYNEQFF
cdr3_length: 15; clone_size: -; v_call: TRBV9; cdr3_aa: CASSVEGGDRNEQFF
cdr3_length: 17; clone_size: many; v_call: TRBV6-1; cdr3_aa: CASSEGRLAGLLDEQYF
cdr3_length: 18; clone_size: many; v_call: TRBV6-2/TRBV6-3; cdr3_aa: CASSFRGTETALNTEAFF
cdr3_length: 19; clone_size: many; v_call: TRBV2; cdr3_aa: CASRASGGESFSGANVLTF
cdr3_length: 21; clone_size: many; v_call: TRBV24-1; cdr3_aa: CATSESIRDRVSGAGYNEQFF
cdr3_length: 16; clone_size: -; v_call: TRBV9; cdr3_aa: CASSAGTSGRTDTQYF
cdr3_length: 19; clone_size: few; v_call: TRBV5-6; cdr3_aa: CASSLGQFLTSGRESPQYF
cdr3_length: 11; clone_size: many; v_call: TRBV11-2; cdr3_aa: CASSLGESQYF
cdr3_length: 15; clone_size: -; v_call: TRBV28; cdr3_aa: CASTNWTGGRDEQYF
cdr3_length: 16; clone_size: many; v_call: TRBV5-6; cdr3_aa: CASSLATGLSMDEQFF
cdr3_length: 15; clone_size: -; v_call: TRBV4-1; cdr3_aa: CASSPRWDSPNEQFF
cdr3_length: 15; clone_size: few; v_call: TRBV6-1; cdr3_aa: CASRATGRPNTEAFF
cdr3_length: 14; clone_size: few; v_call: TRBV2; cdr3_aa: CASRDSGRIQPQHF
cdr3_length: 14; clone_size: -; v_call: TRBV12-3/TRBV12-4; cdr3_aa: CASSLGRRNVELFF
cdr3_length: 12; clone_size: many; v_call: TRBV7-8; cdr3_aa: CASTQGNSPLHF